Given below is one T cell receptor (beta chain) in context. Measured with immunoSEQ multiplex PCR; TCRdb has only the in-frame clones, and not every one. This repertoire shows around 250,000 clones, 70% found once; its top ten account for 15%. This entry belongs to a study of cytotoxic CD8 clonotypes in ibrutinib-treated CLL. At the level of the study: In all, approximately ten patients were relapsed/refractory, about 15 were treatment-naive and roughly 18 were IGHV unmutated.

This CDR3 has 10 amino acids. Germline V gene data show CDR1 as DFQATT and CDR2 as SNEGSKA (reference sequence). Sequences were derived from PBMCs, sampled after 24 months of ibrutinib treatment. This sequence originates from a human donor with chronic lymphocytic leukemia. The rearrangement links TRBV20-1 to TRBJ2-7; D perhaps matches TRBD1 (6 bases). The CDR3 here is CSSGEVGQYF. CDR3 in DNA: TGCAGCTCAGGGGAAGTAGGGCAGTACTTC.